Listed below are T cell receptor beta chains from one sample, sequenced in a study of T cells in Graves' hyperthyroidism and ophthalmopathy. TCRdb called the multiplex PCR reads again in MiXCR, with one record for every CDR3 protein. The data contain over 500,000 distinct CDR3 sequences, 12% to 15% of them singletons. The sequencing input was blood. The source is a woman in her 40s with Graves' hyperthyroidism. CDR3s include the opening cysteine and the closing phenylalanine or tryptophan. The order of the fields is V gene, J gene, clone size, D gene, CDR3 protein, CDR3 DNA. D genes are given only for firm matches. Rows give clone size only sometimes, using once, few, many, or a class for an expanded clone.

TRBV5-1	TRBJ2-3	few	NA	CASSLSGDPTDTQYF	TGCGCCAGCAGCTTGTCGGGGGACCCCACAGATACGCAGTATTTT
TRBV12-3/TRBV12-4	TRBJ2-7	NA	TRBD2	CASTRGVAGLPSSYEQYF	TGTGCCAGCACGCGAGGGGTAGCGGGGCTGCCGAGCTCCTACGAGCAGTACTTC
TRBV28	TRBJ1-1	many	NA	CASSYGGREATEAFF	TGTGCCAGCAGTTATGGGGGCAGGGAAGCCACTGAAGCTTTCTTT
TRBV18	TRBJ1-1	many	NA	CASSLGLYTEAFF	TGTGCCAGCTCACTAGGACTGTACACTGAAGCTTTCTTT
TRBV20-1	TRBJ2-3	few	TRBD1	CSARDSQDREVLTDTQYF	TGCAGTGCTAGAGATAGTCAGGACAGGGAGGTATTGACAGATACGCAGTATTTT
TRBV7-9	TRBJ2-5	many	TRBD1	CASSLGQGGQTQYF	TGTGCCAGCAGCCTCGGACAGGGGGGACAGACCCAGTACTTC
TRBV5-1	TRBJ2-2	many	NA	CASSLSGNTGELFF	TGCGCCAGCAGCTTGAGCGGAAACACCGGGGAGCTGTTTTTT
TRBV7-2	TRBJ2-4	few	TRBD1	CASSLVGGQGGYIQYF	TGTGCCAGCAGCTTAGTAGGCGGACAGGGGGGATACATTCAGTACTTC
TRBV11-3	TRBJ2-7	many	NA	CASTLGTSSSYEQYF	TGTGCCAGCACCCTGGGGACTTCGAGCTCCTACGAGCAGTACTTC
TRBV9	TRBJ2-3	few	NA	CASSAPVWLGTDTQYF	TGTGCCAGCAGCGCCCCTGTTTGGTTAGGCACAGATACGCAGTATTTT
TRBV6-1	TRBJ1-3	few	NA	CASREGEGNTIYF	TGTGCCAGCAGGGAGGGTGAGGGAAACACCATATATTTT
TRBV20-1	TRBJ2-1	NA	TRBD2	CSARTWAGGHNEQFF	TGCAGTGCTAGAACCTGGGCGGGAGGGCACAATGAGCAGTTCTTC
TRBV6-1	TRBJ1-5	many	TRBD1	CASSGGQGFSGSNQPQHF	TGTGCCAGCAGTGGGGGACAGGGTTTTTCCGGGAGCAATCAGCCCCAGCATTTT
TRBV4-2	TRBJ2-7	NA	NA	CASSQDLARYEQYF	TGTGCCAGCAGCCAAGATTTAGCGCGCTACGAGCAGTACTTC
TRBV29-1	TRBJ2-1	many	TRBD2	CSVERERGNEQFF	TGCAGCGTAGAGCGGGAACGGGGCAATGAGCAGTTCTTC
TRBV20-1	TRBJ2-7	many	TRBD2	CSASFSGSSGEQYF	TGCAGTGCTAGTTTTAGCGGGAGTTCAGGGGAGCAGTACTTC
TRBV5-1	TRBJ2-5	many	NA	CASSVEERTGTQYF	TGCGCCAGCAGTGTAGAGGAGCGAACAGGGACCCAGTACTTC
TRBV9	TRBJ2-1	few	NA	CASSQREDWDNEQFF	TGTGCCAGCAGTCAACGGGAAGATTGGGACAATGAGCAGTTCTTC
TRBV20-1	TRBJ2-3	many	TRBD2	CSAQGLAGDRNTQYF	TGCAGTGCCCAAGGCCTAGCGGGAGATCGGAATACGCAGTATTTT
TRBV5-1	TRBJ2-3	many	TRBD2	CASSAKYSGRALTDTQYF	TGCGCCAGCAGCGCCAAGTATAGCGGGAGGGCCCTCACAGATACGCAGTATTTT
TRBV7-9	TRBJ2-3	many	TRBD2	CASSSRGLAGELDTQYF	TGTGCCAGCAGCTCTAGAGGGCTAGCGGGGGAATTAGATACGCAGTATTTT
TRBV19	TRBJ1-5	NA	TRBD1	CASSKTGFSNQPQHF	TGTGCCAGTAGTAAGACAGGGTTTAGCAATCAGCCCCAGCATTTT
TRBV5-1	TRBJ2-1	many	TRBD1	CASSFDRGHEQFF	TGCGCCAGCAGCTTTGACAGGGGGCATGAGCAGTTCTTC
TRBV5-1	TRBJ2-3	many	NA	CASRSSGTDTQYF	TGCGCCAGCCGTTCCTCTGGCACAGATACGCAGTATTTT
TRBV15	TRBJ2-5	few	NA	CATSRDPRAQETQYF	TGTGCCACCAGCAGAGATCCCCGGGCCCAAGAGACCCAGTACTTC
TRBV19	TRBJ2-3	many	NA	CASSVQKGGSTDTQYF	TGTGCCAGTAGTGTTCAAAAAGGGGGTAGCACAGATACGCAGTATTTT
TRBV10-1	TRBJ2-7	many	TRBD2	CASSLRVKGWWTSGSRYEQYF	TGCGCCAGCAGTTTACGGGTAAAGGGGTGGTGGACTAGCGGGAGTAGATACGAGCAGTACTTC
TRBV28	TRBJ1-5	NA	TRBD1	CASTTGQGGNQPQHF	TGTGCCAGCACCACCGGACAGGGTGGCAATCAGCCCCAGCATTTT
TRBV4-2	TRBJ2-2	NA	NA	CASSQELLSGELFF	TGTGCCAGCAGCCAAGAACTGCTTTCCGGGGAGCTGTTTTTT
TRBV18	TRBJ2-2	many	NA	CASSDEAGELFF	TGTGCCAGCTCAGACGAAGCCGGGGAGCTGTTTTTT
TRBV19	TRBJ2-7	few	TRBD2	CASSPTSGRAIYEQYF	TGTGCCAGTAGTCCGACTAGCGGGAGGGCCATATACGAGCAGTACTTC
TRBV7-9	TRBJ2-5	few	NA	CASSFTGLSQETQYF	TGTGCCAGCAGCTTTACAGGGTTGAGTCAAGAGACCCAGTACTTC
TRBV18	TRBJ2-2	few	NA	CASSPRVGAPGELFF	TGTGCCAGCTCACCGAGGGTGGGCGCCCCCGGGGAGCTGTTTTTT
TRBV7-9	TRBJ2-2	NA	NA	CASSFSGTGNTGGLFF	TGTGCCAGCAGCTTCTCCGGGACGGGAAACACCGGGGGGCTGTTTTTT
TRBV20-1	TRBJ2-1	many	TRBD2	CSARHSGGGVNEQFF	TGCAGTGCTAGACACTCGGGAGGGGGGGTGAATGAGCAGTTCTTC
TRBV20-1	TRBJ2-3	many	NA	CSAASELGTDTQYF	TGCAGTGCTGCCTCCGAGCTAGGCACAGATACGCAGTATTTT
TRBV27	TRBJ2-7	many	TRBD1	CASRRGQGNYEQYF	TGTGCCAGCAGGCGAGGACAGGGGAACTACGAGCAGTACTTC
TRBV12-3/TRBV12-4	TRBJ2-1	many	NA	CASSGTGVERESGYNEQFF	TGTGCCAGCAGCGGAACAGGGGTGGAGCGGGAGTCCGGCTACAATGAGCAGTTCTTC
TRBV3-1	TRBJ2-7	many	NA	CASSQLQGYEQYF	TGTGCCAGCAGCCAACTACAGGGCTACGAGCAGTACTTC
TRBV20-1	TRBJ2-1	few	NA	CSARGGPSGIYNEQFF	TGCAGTGCTAGAGGGGGTCCCAGCGGCATTTACAATGAGCAGTTCTTC
TRBV9	TRBJ2-3	many	NA	CASSVVATSTDTQYF	TGTGCCAGCAGCGTAGTAGCGACTAGCACAGATACGCAGTATTTT
TRBV5-1	TRBJ2-7	many	TRBD2	CASRPSGAWVEQYF	TGCGCCAGCAGACCTAGCGGTGCTTGGGTCGAGCAGTACTTC
TRBV9	TRBJ2-1	NA	NA	CASSVASGGFGRTYNEQFF	TGTGCCAGCAGCGTAGCTAGTGGGGGCTTTGGGAGGACCTACAATGAGCAGTTCTTC
TRBV18	TRBJ2-1	few	TRBD2	CAGSLAGGSNEQFF	TGTGCCGGCTCCCTAGCGGGAGGGAGCAATGAGCAGTTCTTC
TRBV6-5	TRBJ2-5	many	NA	CASSYSESGETQYF	TGTGCCAGCAGTTACAGCGAGTCCGGAGAGACCCAGTACTTC
TRBV12-3/TRBV12-4	TRBJ2-7	NA	TRBD1	CASSAPQGGRAGNEQYF	TGTGCCAGCAGTGCACCCCAAGGGGGCCGGGCTGGGAACGAGCAGTACTTC
TRBV4-2	TRBJ1-2	NA	TRBD1	CASSQDPGQAPYGYTF	TGTGCCAGCAGCCAAGATCCGGGACAGGCACCCTATGGCTACACCTTC
TRBV7-9	TRBJ2-1	NA	TRBD1	CASSFAGGIYNEQFF	TGTGCCAGCAGCTTCGCAGGGGGAATCTACAATGAGCAGTTCTTC
TRBV20-1	TRBJ2-1	many	TRBD2	CSAGGGGGHYNEQFF	TGCAGTGCAGGCGGGGGGGGCGGGCACTACAATGAGCAGTTCTTC
TRBV9	TRBJ2-5	many	NA	CASSVDMQPRETQYF	TGTGCCAGCAGCGTAGACATGCAGCCACGGGAGACCCAGTACTTC
TRBV6-1	TRBJ1-4	NA	NA	CASSEMSDCNEKLFF	TGTGCCAGCAGTGAAATGTCAGATTGTAATGAAAAACTGTTTTTT